This record concerns one T cell receptor (beta chain) sequence. Per the original data handling: Amplification of reference gene primers provided the estimated nucleated cell counts. The table came from immunoSEQ multiplex PCR; TCRdb's copy has only in-frame clones and leaves some out. The V and J calls and clone size were taken over from that table, and D and trimming were inferred from the DNA. This table has 350,000 or so clones, approximately 86% appearing once. Germline V gene sequence: CDR1 MDHEN, CDR2 SYDVKM. The CDR3 is made up of 14 amino acids. V was shortened by 2 bases and J by 4 bases, with 12 bases between the two germline ends. The sample comes from a study of blood T cell repertoires in COVID-19. The participants were between about 18 and 90 years old and came from some 23 US areas. Categorization into cohorts depended on clinical history that participants reported.

V usage is TRBV28 and J usage is TRBJ2-7, with a weak D call TRBD2 (6 bases). The sample taken for sequencing was PBMCs or T cells enriched from blood (not recorded which). The receptor's source is a middle-aged woman with acute COVID-19. This CDR3 reads CASSLGLASYEQYF. CDR3 in DNA: TGTGCCAGCAGTTTAGGCCTAGCGAGTTACGAGCAGTACTTC.